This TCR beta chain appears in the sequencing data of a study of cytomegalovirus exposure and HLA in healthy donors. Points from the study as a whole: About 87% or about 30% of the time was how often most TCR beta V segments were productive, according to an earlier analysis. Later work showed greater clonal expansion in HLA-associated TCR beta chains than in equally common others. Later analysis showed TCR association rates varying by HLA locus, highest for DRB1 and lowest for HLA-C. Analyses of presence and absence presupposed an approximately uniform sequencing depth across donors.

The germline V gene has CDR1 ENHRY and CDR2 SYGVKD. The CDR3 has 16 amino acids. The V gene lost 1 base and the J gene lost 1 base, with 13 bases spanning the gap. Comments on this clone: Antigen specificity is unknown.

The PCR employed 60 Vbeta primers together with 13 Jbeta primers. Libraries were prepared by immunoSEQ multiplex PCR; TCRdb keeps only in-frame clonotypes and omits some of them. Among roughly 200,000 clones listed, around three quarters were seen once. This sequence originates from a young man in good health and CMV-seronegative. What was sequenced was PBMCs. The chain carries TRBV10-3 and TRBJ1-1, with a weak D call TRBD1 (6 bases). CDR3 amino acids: CAISEFGQGRNTEAFF. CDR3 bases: TGTGCCATCAGTGAGTTCGGGCAGGGGAGGAACACTGAAGCTTTCTTT.